This TCR beta chain emerged from a study of identical twins. Overall study findings and caveats: Beta out-of-frame sequences displayed a weaker excess of sharing between twins.

Turning to this clonotype: Its matching antigen is unknown.

The ends were cut back, 1 base at V and 0 bases at J, with 18 bases in the middle. The CDR3 contains 18 residues. Germline V gives CDR1 MGHRA, CDR2 YSYEKL. TCRdb reprocessed the 5' RACE reads with MiXCR, giving one entry per CDR3 protein. The data show some 250,000 distinct CDR3 sequences, 6.5% to 8% seen once. The sample also formed part of further work on T cells expressing NK-cell markers.

Specimen: CD8+ T cells sorted from blood. The chain couples TRBV4-1 to TRBJ1-1, with D maybe TRBD1 (5 bases). The source is a woman under 30 in good health. The CDR3 DNA is TGCGCCAGCAGCCAAGCAATCCCCCCGACAGACATGAACACTGAAGCTTTCTTT. Amino acids: CASSQAIPPTDMNTEAFF.